The entry below describes one T cell receptor beta chain. Clones were sequenced by immunoSEQ multiplex PCR, and TCRdb holds only the in-frame ones, with some missing. The sample carries 35,000 to 55,000 clones, 90% recorded once. With 5 bases removed from V and 3 bases from J, the gap between germline ends came to 13 bases. Germline V lookup: CDR1 MNHEY, CDR2 SVGAGI. The CDR3 sequence is 14 residues long. The sample originates from a study of blood T cell repertoires in COVID-19. Sequenced material: peripheral blood. The clonotype originates from a man aged 50-60 years with active COVID-19. J is TRBJ2-5 and V is TRBV6-5; perhaps TRBD1 as D (6 bases). The CDR3 DNA reads as TGTGCCAGCAGTCCACGGACAGTCGAAGAGACCCAGTACTTC. This gives the protein CASSPRTVEETQYF.